Described below is a single TCR beta chain sequence and its context. What antigen it recognizes has not been identified. No much larger clone is present one base from it, and per-base qualities are unavailable. TCRbeta CDR3 regions were amplified from genomic DNA using the immunoSEQ Assay, a bias-controlled multiplex PCR. From the authors' description of their analysis: Nucleated cell counts per sample were estimated from amplification of reference gene primers within the assay. To quantify the absolute abundance of each unique TCRbeta CDR3 rearrangement, sequence reads were collapsed and filtered. For each sample, productive Simpson clonality was calculated as the square root of Simpson's diversity index over productive rearrangements. This is the immuneACCESS table as TCRdb keeps it, with only in-frame sequences that have V and J called. A part of the clones is gone; compared with another copy, unresolved V genes explain less than half, and the rest is unexplained. The V and J calls and clone size are taken from that table; D and trimming were inferred from the DNA. Here the sample has approximately 290,000 clones; about four fifths occur a single time. Clones ranked in the top ten supply 15% to 17% of the sample.

This entry is derived from a study of blood T cell repertoires in COVID-19 (dated by TCRdb to 2019 to 2021). With respect to the entire study: The collaborator samples originated in the United States, Italy and Spain and spanned the acute and convalescent phases of COVID-19. The prospective study material was composed of cDNA or gDNA derived from T cells, B-cell-depleted T cells, or PBMCs. The dataset comprised deeply sampled blood TCRbeta repertoires from subjects exposed to, actively infected with, or recovered from COVID-19. A freely available public database, intended as a resource for researchers studying the immune response to SARS-CoV-2, is where the repertoires were released. Samples came from the ongoing ImmuneRACE study (first 160 participants) plus 1,254 subjects from 6 global collaborators. Nearly every sample came with metadata listing a de-identified subject ID, COVID-19 status, age in years and sex. Where available, HLA class I and class II types were obtained from metadata supplied by the sample provider rather than from assay-based typing.

The full study reports these points: How much clinical and demographic metadata was included differed by source and by participant, and the metadata was provided uncurated.

For this chain, trimming is 5 bases at the V end and 0 bases at the J end, and the number of junction bases without a gene match is 13. The germline V gene gives CDR1 as SQVTM and CDR2 as ANQGSEA. The CDR3 spans 18 residues, from the cysteine through the phenylalanine. Here the CDR3 DNA is all that survives: 54 bases in frame from base 1. One collaborating source in Seattle enrolled patients during active infection and followed them longitudinally through the course of disease. Each collaborating institution followed its own protocols to collect whole blood in K2EDTA tubes. For TCRbeta analysis, collaborators shipped samples as frozen whole blood, isolated PBMCs, or DNA extracted from either of those sample types.

The V and J genes are TRBV29-1 and TRBJ2-1; 10 bases in between match TRBD2. Sequencing was carried out using peripheral blood. The TCR originated in an older person with COVID-19, enrolled during active disease. CDR3 protein: CSVPRPTSGPNSYNEQFF. The DNA is TGCAGCGTTCCGCGCCCGACTAGCGGGCCGAACTCCTACAATGAGCAGTTCTTC.